Included here is one TCR beta chain sequence, with context. Participant-given clinical history determined each cohort assignment. Resolution of symptoms, clearance, or two negative PCRs was present in recovered Cohort 3 donors. The data derive from a study of blood T cell repertoires in COVID-19. Study background: PBMCs, B-cell-depleted T cells, or T cells provided the cDNA or gDNA that made up the material.

Original methodology: The authors estimated nucleated cell counts from reference gene primer amplification. Sequencing used immunoSEQ multiplex PCR; TCRdb keeps in-frame clones, though not all of them. From that table come the V and J calls and clone size; the DNA was used to work out D and trimming. The profile covers around 370,000 clones, with more than 70% appearing a single time and roughly 1.2% taken by the ten largest. Trimming stripped 1 base from V and 6 bases from J, with 15 bases between. There are 15 residues in the CDR3. Looked up from germline, CDR1 is MGHRA and CDR2 is YSYEKL. The sequenced sample consisted of PBMCs or T cells enriched from blood (not recorded which). The receptor's source is a young woman who had recovered from COVID-19. The chain has TRBV4-1 and TRBJ1-1, with D tentatively TRBD1 (5 bases). CDR3 sequence (DNA): TGCGCCAGCAGCCAAGTGTACAGGCGGGATCCTGAAGCTTTCTTT. It is translated as CASSQVYRRDPEAFF.